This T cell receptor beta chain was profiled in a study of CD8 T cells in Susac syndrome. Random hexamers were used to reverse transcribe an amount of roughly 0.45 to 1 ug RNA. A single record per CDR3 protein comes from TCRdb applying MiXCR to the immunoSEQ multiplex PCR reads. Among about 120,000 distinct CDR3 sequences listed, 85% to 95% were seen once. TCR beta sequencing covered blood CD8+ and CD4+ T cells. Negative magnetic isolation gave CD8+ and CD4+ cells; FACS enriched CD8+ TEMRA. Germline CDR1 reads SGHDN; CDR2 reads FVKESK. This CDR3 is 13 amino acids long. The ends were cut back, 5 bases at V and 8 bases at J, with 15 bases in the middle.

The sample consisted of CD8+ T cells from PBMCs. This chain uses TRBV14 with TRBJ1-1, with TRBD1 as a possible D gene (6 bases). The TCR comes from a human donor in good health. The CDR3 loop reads CASSSTGIYEAFF. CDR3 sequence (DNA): TGTGCCAGCAGCTCCACAGGGATCTACGAAGCTTTCTTT.